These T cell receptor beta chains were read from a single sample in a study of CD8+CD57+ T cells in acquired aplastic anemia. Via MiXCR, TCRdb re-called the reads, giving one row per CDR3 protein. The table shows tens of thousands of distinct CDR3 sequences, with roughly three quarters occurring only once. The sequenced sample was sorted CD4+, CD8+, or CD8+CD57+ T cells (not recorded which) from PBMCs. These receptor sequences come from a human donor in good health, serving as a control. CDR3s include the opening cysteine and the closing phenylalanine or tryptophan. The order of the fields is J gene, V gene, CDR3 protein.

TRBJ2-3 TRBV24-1 CATSVSDTQYF
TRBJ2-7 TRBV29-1 CSVGDLPSGEQYF
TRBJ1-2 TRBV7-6 CASSLGRGDLVYGYTF
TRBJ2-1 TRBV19 CASSRSRGDYNEQFF
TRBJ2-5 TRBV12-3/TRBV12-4 CASTALAGPQETQYF
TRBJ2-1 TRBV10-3 CAISELGEQFF
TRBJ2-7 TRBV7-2 CASSPGPSYEQYF
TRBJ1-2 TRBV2 CASRRETGEHGYTF
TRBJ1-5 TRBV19 CASSPHGGNQSQHF
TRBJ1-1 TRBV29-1 CSVRDGNTEAFF
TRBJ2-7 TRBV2 CASSDLAGGYYEQYF
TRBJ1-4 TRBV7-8 CASSSPGQAETNEKLFF
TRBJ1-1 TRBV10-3 CAISDREGTAEAFF
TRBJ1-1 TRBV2 CASSPYGRNTEAFF
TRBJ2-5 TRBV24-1 CAITSRGGETQYF
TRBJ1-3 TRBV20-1 CSARGGRHSGNTIYF
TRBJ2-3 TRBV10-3 CAISENRPGTVNTQYF
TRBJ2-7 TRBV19 CASSPGTRTYEQYF
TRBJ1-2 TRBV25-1 CASSEMRGGYGYTF
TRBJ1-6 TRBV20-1 CSAPKGNSPLHF
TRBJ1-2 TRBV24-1 CATSAGLGYTF
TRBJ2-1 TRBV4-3 CASSQTSGGAGDEQFF
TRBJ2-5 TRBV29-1 CSVVRGAQETQYF
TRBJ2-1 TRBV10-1 CASSERGGEQFF